The rows below give T cell receptor beta chains drawn from one sample of a study of blood T cells in healthy people across ages. Each CDR3 protein is one row after TCRdb ran MiXCR on the 5' RACE reads. The sample includes more than 1,400,000 distinct CDR3 sequences, roughly 40% seen only once; the top ten take 6.5% to 10%. The sample was blood. The source is a woman under 30 in good health. CDR3s include the opening cysteine and the closing phenylalanine or tryptophan. The D gene is left open where the match is weak. Only part of the rows carry a size: once, few, many, or a class if the clone is expanded.

d_call j_call clone_size v_call cdr3_nt cdr3_aa
NA TRBJ1-5 NA TRBV27 TGTGCCAGCAGTGTATCACGGTATAGCAATCAGCCCCAGCATTTT CASSVSRYSNQPQHF
NA TRBJ1-6 NA TRBV7-9 TGTGCCAGCAGCCGACCCGCAGGGCTCATAAACGGAAATTCACCCCTCCACTTT CASSRPAGLINGNSPLHF
NA TRBJ2-7 few TRBV14 TGTGCCAGCAGCCAAGACGGGGTTTTCACTTACGAGCAGTACTTC CASSQDGVFTYEQYF
TRBD1 TRBJ2-1 NA TRBV9 TGTGCCAGCAGCATTCGGACAGGGGGCCTGGATGAGCAGTTCTTC CASSIRTGGLDEQFF
TRBD2 TRBJ2-3 NA TRBV7-2 TGTGCCAGCAGCGCTAGCGGGAGCAGGGCAGATACGCAGTATTTT CASSASGSRADTQYF
NA TRBJ1-1 once TRBV21-1 TGTGCCAGCACTAGCCGGCAAGGGGATACTGAAGCTTTCTTT CASTSRQGDTEAFF
NA TRBJ2-3 NA TRBV12-3/TRBV12-4 TGTGCCAGCAGTCTCTCACCCCCTCTGGCAGATACGCAGTATTTT CASSLSPPLADTQYF
NA TRBJ2-3 NA TRBV24-1 TGTGCCACCAGTGACCCCTCATCGGATACGCAGTATTTT CATSDPSSDTQYF
TRBD1 TRBJ1-5 NA TRBV5-1 TGCGCCAGCAGCTTAGGGGACAGGGTGTCAGGGCAGCCCCAGCATTTT CASSLGDRVSGQPQHF
NA TRBJ1-2 few TRBV6-5 TGTGCCAGCAGTTACTCCCCGGGGGCGGGTACTGGCTACACCTTC CASSYSPGAGTGYTF
NA TRBJ2-3 NA TRBV24-1 TGTGCCACCAGTGACCCCGAATCACCGCTAGGGTCAGATACGCAGTATTTT CATSDPESPLGSDTQYF
TRBD1 TRBJ2-7 NA TRBV5-1 TGCGCCAGCAGCCGGACAGGGTTCGACAACGAGCAGTACTTC CASSRTGFDNEQYF
NA TRBJ2-6 NA TRBV25-1 TGTGCCAGCAGTGGCCTTTGGACAACTGGGGCCAACGTCCCGACTTTC CASSGLWTTGANVPTF
NA TRBJ2-7 few TRBV27 TGTGCCAGCAGTTTTTCGGGCCACGAGCAGTACTTC CASSFSGHEQYF
TRBD2 TRBJ2-1 NA TRBV7-3 TGTGCCAGCAGCCGAACGACTAGCGGGAGTTACAATGAGCAGTTCTTC CASSRTTSGSYNEQFF
NA TRBJ2-7 NA TRBV7-2 TGTGCCAGCAGCATTAGTACCGAGCAGTACTTC CASSISTEQYF
NA TRBJ2-1 few TRBV2 TGTGCCAGCACCCCTGGACTACCCCTGGGGGAATACAATGAGCAGTTCTTC CASTPGLPLGEYNEQFF
NA TRBJ2-3 NA TRBV7-2 TGTGCCAGCAGCTTAGCGGACCAACCCACAGATACGCAGTATTTT CASSLADQPTDTQYF
TRBD1 TRBJ2-7 few TRBV7-2 TGTGCCAGCAGCTTAGAATGGACAGGGCGCTCCTACGAGCAGTACTTC CASSLEWTGRSYEQYF
NA TRBJ2-1 few TRBV10-3 TGTGCCATCAGTGAGATTTGGGGAGGCGATGAGCAGTTCTTC CAISEIWGGDEQFF
NA TRBJ1-5 few TRBV20-1 TGCAGTGCTCGAAATGGGCAGCCCCAGCATTTT CSARNGQPQHF
TRBD2 TRBJ2-7 few TRBV28 TGTGCCAGCAGCTACCCTAAGACCGGGACTAGCGGGGGGGCCCACGAGCAGTACTTC CASSYPKTGTSGGAHEQYF
NA TRBJ2-7 NA TRBV20-1 TGCAGTGTTACTAGAGGTATAGGGGGCGAGCAGTACTTC CSVTRGIGGEQYF
TRBD1 TRBJ2-7 NA TRBV18 TGTGCCAGCCCACCAAACAGGGGCGAGCAGTACTTC CASPPNRGEQYF
NA TRBJ1-4 NA TRBV5-1 TGCGCCAGCAGCTTGGAACAGTTTGGTGAAAAACTGTTTTTT CASSLEQFGEKLFF
TRBD1 TRBJ1-2 NA TRBV27 TGTGCCAGCAACCCCAGGGGGAGGGGCGGAAAGGGCTACACCTTC CASNPRGRGGKGYTF
NA TRBJ2-4 NA TRBV12-3/TRBV12-4 TGTGCCAGCAGTGCCGGACAGACGAAAAACATTCAGTACTTC CASSAGQTKNIQYF
NA TRBJ1-5 NA TRBV2 TGTGCCAGCAGTGACTTGGGGACCGACAATCAGCCCCAGCATTTT CASSDLGTDNQPQHF
TRBD2 TRBJ2-5 NA TRBV27 TGTACCAGCAGTCCGACTAGCGGGGGGTTCGAGACCCAGTACTTC CTSSPTSGGFETQYF
TRBD1 TRBJ1-2 few TRBV12-3/TRBV12-4 TGTGCCAGCAGTGCGACCGGGACAGATGGCTACACCTTC CASSATGTDGYTF
NA TRBJ2-7 NA TRBV9 TGTGCCAGCAGCCCCCATCCCTACGAGCAGCACTTC CASSPHPYEQHF
NA TRBJ2-7 once TRBV5-1 TGCGCCAGCAGCCCCCGGGGCGCGCCCTACGAGCAGTACTTC CASSPRGAPYEQYF
TRBD1 TRBJ1-2 few TRBV7-2 TGTGCCAGCAGCTCAAACGACAGGGGGCCTAACTATGGCTACACCTTC CASSSNDRGPNYGYTF
TRBD2 TRBJ2-3 few TRBV9 TGTGCCAGCAGCGTAGAATCGGGAGGAGGGCCTAGCACAGATACGCAGTATTTT CASSVESGGGPSTDTQYF
NA TRBJ1-1 NA TRBV14 TGTGCCAGCAGCCCAGAAGGGCGGTGGACTGAAGCTTTCTTT CASSPEGRWTEAFF
TRBD2 TRBJ2-2 NA TRBV3-1 TGTGCCAGCAGCGGTAGCGGGACGAACACCGGGGAGCTGTTTTTT CASSGSGTNTGELFF
TRBD2 TRBJ2-4 NA TRBV20-1 TGCAGTGCTACCCAGACTAGCGGGAGTGACATTCAGTACTTC CSATQTSGSDIQYF
NA TRBJ2-3 NA TRBV10-1 TGCGCCACTCAGGGGAGCACAGATACGCAGTATTTT CATQGSTDTQYF
TRBD1 TRBJ2-7 many TRBV20-1 TGCAGTGCTCGGGACAGAACCTACGAGCAGTACTTC CSARDRTYEQYF
NA TRBJ2-1 NA TRBV20-1 TGCAGTGCTAGAGATCGCGGGCTAGCCAATGAGCAGTTCTTC CSARDRGLANEQFF
NA TRBJ2-1 once TRBV5-1 TGCGCCACCAATAGCGGTCACAATGAGCAGTTCTTC CATNSGHNEQFF
NA TRBJ2-5 NA TRBV7-9 TGTGCCAGCAGCTTATCCGGCAGGGAAGAGACCCAGTACTTC CASSLSGREETQYF
TRBD2 TRBJ2-3 once TRBV5-1 TGCGCCAGCAGCATTACCGGGACTAGCGGGGGGAGCACAGATACGCAGTATTTT CASSITGTSGGSTDTQYF
NA TRBJ2-7 NA TRBV5-6 TGTGCCAGCAGCCGTCCTCAGGGACGCGCCTACGAGCAGTACTTC CASSRPQGRAYEQYF
NA TRBJ1-1 NA TRBV9 TGTGCCAGCAGCGTAGTAGGTACTGAAGCTTTCTTT CASSVVGTEAFF
TRBD2 TRBJ2-1 NA TRBV7-8 TGTGCCAGCAGCTCTGCAATAGCGGGGGGGGTCTACAATGAGCAGTTCTTC CASSSAIAGGVYNEQFF
NA TRBJ1-6 once TRBV4-1 TGCGCCAGCAGCCGACAACAGAGAGGTGTGAATTCACTCCTCCACTTT CASSRQQRGVNSLLHF
NA TRBJ2-7 few TRBV12-3/TRBV12-4 TGTGCCAGCAGAGCAGGCAAGAGCTCCTACGAGCAGTACTTC CASRAGKSSYEQYF
NA TRBJ2-7 NA TRBV4-1 TGCGCCAGCAGCCAAGATGAGACAACAACCTACGAGCAGTACTTC CASSQDETTTYEQYF
NA TRBJ1-2 NA TRBV6-2/TRBV6-3 TGTGCCAGCAGTCGGACCGCTTTGGGCTATGGCTACACCTTC CASSRTALGYGYTF
NA TRBJ2-1 once TRBV20-1 TGCAGTGCTCCGAGGACGGAGTCCGCCAATGAGCAGTTCTTC CSAPRTESANEQFF
NA TRBJ1-5 few TRBV7-2 TGTGCCAGCAGCTCCGGACGCAATCAGCCCCAGCATTTT CASSSGRNQPQHF
TRBD1 TRBJ2-3 NA TRBV20-1 TGCAGTGCTCCCGGGACAGGGGTGGGAGATACGCAGTATTTT CSAPGTGVGDTQYF
NA TRBJ1-5 NA TRBV6-7 TGTGCCAGCAATTACGCTACGATAGACCAGTTGAGACAGCCCCAGCATTTT CASNYATIDQLRQPQHF